These T cell receptor beta chains were read from a single sample in a study of shared T cell receptors in the human thymus. The data were produced by immunoSEQ multiplex PCR, yet TCRdb's version contains in-frame clones alone and is incomplete. The profile shows around 730,000 clones, roughly 88% of them singletons. The data also belong to a second study, concerning human thymus T cells.

Sequencing was done on a sample of thymocytes. All receptors derive from a girl under three years old with a congenital heart defect. CDR3s leave out the opening cysteine and the closing phenylalanine or tryptophan. Fields, in order: J gene, CDR3 length, clone size, V gene, CDR3 protein. A clone size is listed for some rows: how often the clone was seen (once, few, many), or a class if it is expanded.

TRBJ1-2 17 NA TRBV5-1 ASSLGPLGADGTNYGYT
TRBJ1-6 14 NA TRBV7-9 ASSFKTGGINSPLH
TRBJ1-5 14 NA TRBV10-2 ASSTRQTSTDQPQH
TRBJ2-1 10 NA TRBV7-6 ASSPPSNEQF
TRBJ2-7 13 NA TRBV7-2 ASSLREARGYEQY
TRBJ1-2 16 NA TRBV19 ASSIDPGTGRPTYGYT
TRBJ1-5 14 NA TRBV19 ASAPGIPRGNQPQH
TRBJ2-2 14 NA TRBV7-6 ASSEKGGADTGELF
TRBJ1-6 13 NA TRBV5-6 ASSGGHLYNSPLH
TRBJ2-1 12 NA TRBV9 ASSVSSGEYEQF
TRBJ2-2 17 NA TRBV29-1 SVENRGLTGTNNTGELF
TRBJ1-1 14 NA TRBV5-4 ASSYKTGREGTEAF
TRBJ2-7 15 NA TRBV5-1 ASGPGQEGPLAYEQY
TRBJ2-1 12 NA TRBV6-5 ASRERGDYNEQF
TRBJ1-5 15 NA TRBV15 ATSRLATGAQNQPQH
TRBJ1-5 11 NA TRBV2 ASRGQLNQPQH
TRBJ1-2 11 NA TRBV10-2 ASQSPANYGYT
TRBJ1-1 14 NA TRBV5-1 ASSLEAVRANTEAF
TRBJ2-3 16 NA TRBV16 ASSQSGTFNSSTDTQY
TRBJ1-6 14 NA TRBV19 ASSSTGGAGNSPLH
TRBJ2-7 12 NA TRBV27 ASSLPGLSYEQY
TRBJ2-5 14 once TRBV10-1 ASSESRTSGEETQY
TRBJ1-1 14 NA TRBV19 ASRGQGPDRDTEAF
TRBJ2-1 10 NA TRBV15 ATKNGGDEQF
TRBJ1-2 11 NA TRBV5-4 ASSLVGTDGYT
TRBJ2-2 13 NA TRBV10-3 AISESEGGTGELF
TRBJ2-4 15 NA TRBV4-1 ASSQGTGSLAKNIQY
TRBJ1-1 14 NA TRBV7-9 ASSPPAGEQEPEAF
TRBJ1-1 12 NA TRBV19 ASSIRGEEPEAF
TRBJ2-6 15 NA TRBV19 ATLVGTGTSGANVLT
TRBJ2-3 17 NA TRBV4-2 ASSQGLLAGGMGTDTQY
TRBJ1-2 14 NA TRBV7-9 ASSLYRGKSNYGYT
TRBJ2-2 15 NA TRBV12-5 ASGNRDRGERTGELF
TRBJ2-7 13 NA TRBV4-1 ASSQEPRTSYEQY
TRBJ2-7 12 NA TRBV7-6 ASSSTGGWYEQY
TRBJ2-1 13 NA TRBV5-4 ASSFPGPRGNEQF
TRBJ1-2 12 NA TRBV30 AWSGQGAFYGYT
TRBJ2-5 13 NA TRBV6-5 ASGATGGTQETQY
TRBJ1-1 13 NA TRBV7-2 ASSLGRDRGTEAF
TRBJ2-1 14 NA TRBV6-4 ASSDSNRATYNEQF
TRBJ1-2 13 NA TRBV7-2 ASSQRTGANYGYT
TRBJ1-2 16 NA TRBV28 ASTISQPTGLPGDGYT
TRBJ2-1 12 NA TRBV12-5 ASEDPGLQGEQF
TRBJ2-1 16 NA TRBV5-4 ASSLAGTISGSYNEQF
TRBJ2-1 12 NA TRBV27 ASSIRPLRGEQF
TRBJ1-4 16 NA TRBV28 ASSAIGQGVLDGEKLF
TRBJ1-2 11 NA TRBV10-3 AISRTGAAGYT
TRBJ2-7 13 NA TRBV19 ASSIGRPETYEQY